Listed below are T cell receptor beta chains from one sample, sequenced in a study of blood T cells in healthy people across ages. MiXCR, applied by TCRdb to the 5' RACE reads, yields one record per CDR3 protein. The sample carries around 820,000 distinct CDR3 sequences, about 25% recorded once. These data also formed part of another study, on T cells of mothers and their children.

Material: blood. Source of these receptors: a boy aged 5-17 years in good health. The CDR3 runs from the conserved cysteine through the conserved F or W. Each record gives: CDR3 DNA, CDR3 protein, clone size, D gene, CDR3 length, J gene, V gene. The D gene is left open where the match is weak. The size field is filled for only some rows; it gives once, few, many or a size class.

cdr3_nt: TGTGCCAGCAGCTTAGTAAGCGGATACGAGCAGTACTTC; cdr3_aa: CASSLVSGYEQYF; clone_size: NA; d_call: NA; cdr3_length: 13; j_call: TRBJ2-7; v_call: TRBV7-2
cdr3_nt: TGCAGCGCTCTGACGTGGGCGGGAGGGGGAGAGACCCAGTACTTC; cdr3_aa: CSALTWAGGGETQYF; clone_size: few; d_call: TRBD2; cdr3_length: 15; j_call: TRBJ2-5; v_call: TRBV29-1
cdr3_nt: TGCAGTGCTAGAGCCCTCGGGGCGGGGGGTGAAAAACTGTTTTTT; cdr3_aa: CSARALGAGGEKLFF; clone_size: NA; d_call: NA; cdr3_length: 15; j_call: TRBJ1-4; v_call: TRBV20-1
cdr3_nt: TGCAGTGCTAGAGATATCGGGCTAGCGGGACGAGGTGGAGCCTTCTTC; cdr3_aa: CSARDIGLAGRGGAFF; clone_size: few; d_call: TRBD2; cdr3_length: 16; j_call: TRBJ2-1; v_call: TRBV20-1
cdr3_nt: TGTGCCAGCACCGAACAGGGTCTGGCCGACCAGCCCCAGCATTTT; cdr3_aa: CASTEQGLADQPQHF; clone_size: few; d_call: NA; cdr3_length: 15; j_call: TRBJ1-5; v_call: TRBV28
cdr3_nt: TGTGCCAGCAGTAACGACTGGGGTGAGCAGTACTTC; cdr3_aa: CASSNDWGEQYF; clone_size: NA; d_call: NA; cdr3_length: 12; j_call: TRBJ2-7; v_call: TRBV5-5
cdr3_nt: TGTGCCAGCAGTTTAAGGTGGGGCCACGAGCAGTACTTC; cdr3_aa: CASSLRWGHEQYF; clone_size: few; d_call: NA; cdr3_length: 13; j_call: TRBJ2-7; v_call: TRBV12-3/TRBV12-4
cdr3_nt: TGCAGCGTTGAAACCGGGCATAATGAAAAACTGTTTTTT; cdr3_aa: CSVETGHNEKLFF; clone_size: NA; d_call: NA; cdr3_length: 13; j_call: TRBJ1-4; v_call: TRBV29-1
cdr3_nt: TGTGCCACCAGCAGAGATATGGGGGAATTGAATGAGCAGTTCTTC; cdr3_aa: CATSRDMGELNEQFF; clone_size: NA; d_call: NA; cdr3_length: 15; j_call: TRBJ2-1; v_call: TRBV15
cdr3_nt: TGTGCCAGTAGTATACTTTGGGGAACTGAAGCTTTCTTT; cdr3_aa: CASSILWGTEAFF; clone_size: NA; d_call: NA; cdr3_length: 13; j_call: TRBJ1-1; v_call: TRBV19
cdr3_nt: TGCGCCAGCAGCCCCGGGACTAGCGGGAGGAAGGAGACCCAGTACTTC; cdr3_aa: CASSPGTSGRKETQYF; clone_size: many; d_call: TRBD2; cdr3_length: 16; j_call: TRBJ2-5; v_call: TRBV5-1
cdr3_nt: TGTGCTAGTGCCATGGACAGGGACTACGAGCAGTACTTC; cdr3_aa: CASAMDRDYEQYF; clone_size: NA; d_call: TRBD1; cdr3_length: 13; j_call: TRBJ2-7; v_call: TRBV12-5
cdr3_nt: TGCAGTGCTAGACAACCGCTAGGGCGGGAGATTGCAGATACGCAGTATTTT; cdr3_aa: CSARQPLGREIADTQYF; clone_size: NA; d_call: TRBD2; cdr3_length: 17; j_call: TRBJ2-3; v_call: TRBV20-1
cdr3_nt: TGCAGTGCCGGGGATTGGACAGATACGCAGTATTTT; cdr3_aa: CSAGDWTDTQYF; clone_size: NA; d_call: NA; cdr3_length: 12; j_call: TRBJ2-3; v_call: TRBV20-1
cdr3_nt: TGTGCCACCAGTGTTGGGCCGGCGGTAAGAGGCTACGAGCAGTACTTC; cdr3_aa: CATSVGPAVRGYEQYF; clone_size: NA; d_call: NA; cdr3_length: 16; j_call: TRBJ2-7; v_call: TRBV24-1
cdr3_nt: TGTGCCAGCAGTCGTTGGGACAGGGTGCACGAGCAGTACTTC; cdr3_aa: CASSRWDRVHEQYF; clone_size: NA; d_call: TRBD1; cdr3_length: 14; j_call: TRBJ2-7; v_call: TRBV28
cdr3_nt: TGTGCCAGTAGCAAAGCGCCGGGAGAGAGTAAAGCCAAAAACATTCAGTACTTC; cdr3_aa: CASSKAPGESKAKNIQYF; clone_size: NA; d_call: NA; cdr3_length: 18; j_call: TRBJ2-4; v_call: TRBV19
cdr3_nt: TGCGCCAGCAGCTTTGGACAGGGTTCCCTGTTTTTT; cdr3_aa: CASSFGQGSLFF; clone_size: NA; d_call: TRBD1; cdr3_length: 12; j_call: TRBJ1-4; v_call: TRBV5-1
cdr3_nt: TGCGCCAGCAGCAGGGTTCAGGGCCCCGATACACAGTATTTT; cdr3_aa: CASSRVQGPDTQYF; clone_size: few; d_call: NA; cdr3_length: 14; j_call: TRBJ2-3; v_call: TRBV5-1
cdr3_nt: TGTGCCAGCAGCCAAGCGGGGGCGCGGAATACTGAAGCTTTCTTT; cdr3_aa: CASSQAGARNTEAFF; clone_size: few; d_call: NA; cdr3_length: 15; j_call: TRBJ1-1; v_call: TRBV3-1
cdr3_nt: TGTGCCAGCACCCCAAGCGGGGGAGGCTACAATGAGCAGTTCTTC; cdr3_aa: CASTPSGGGYNEQFF; clone_size: few; d_call: TRBD2; cdr3_length: 15; j_call: TRBJ2-1; v_call: TRBV3-1
cdr3_nt: TGTGCCAGCAGCTCCGATGACCCCTCCTACGAGCAGTACTTC; cdr3_aa: CASSSDDPSYEQYF; clone_size: NA; d_call: NA; cdr3_length: 14; j_call: TRBJ2-7; v_call: TRBV7-2
cdr3_nt: TGCGCCAGCAGCTTCGGTAGCCAATTCGACACAGATACGCAGTATTTT; cdr3_aa: CASSFGSQFDTDTQYF; clone_size: once; d_call: NA; cdr3_length: 16; j_call: TRBJ2-3; v_call: TRBV5-1
cdr3_nt: TGTGCCAGCAGCCTACAGGGGGCTGGGGCCATGGGCAATCAGCCCCAGCATTTT; cdr3_aa: CASSLQGAGAMGNQPQHF; clone_size: NA; d_call: TRBD1; cdr3_length: 18; j_call: TRBJ1-5; v_call: TRBV6-2/TRBV6-3
cdr3_nt: TGCGCCAGCAGCCAAGGATGGCAGGGGGCGGGATTCTCTGGGGCCAACGTCCTGACTTTC; cdr3_aa: CASSQGWQGAGFSGANVLTF; clone_size: NA; d_call: TRBD1; cdr3_length: 20; j_call: TRBJ2-6; v_call: TRBV4-3
cdr3_nt: TGTGCCAGCAAGGTGGGACTCACACCCCTCCACTTT; cdr3_aa: CASKVGLTPLHF; clone_size: few; d_call: NA; cdr3_length: 12; j_call: TRBJ1-6; v_call: TRBV28
cdr3_nt: TGTGCCAGCAGTCCCGTGGGGGCACGGGTAGAGACCCAGTACTTC; cdr3_aa: CASSPVGARVETQYF; clone_size: NA; d_call: NA; cdr3_length: 15; j_call: TRBJ2-5; v_call: TRBV28
cdr3_nt: TGCAGCGTTGGCGTAATGAACACTGAAGCTTTCTTT; cdr3_aa: CSVGVMNTEAFF; clone_size: many; d_call: NA; cdr3_length: 12; j_call: TRBJ1-1; v_call: TRBV29-1
cdr3_nt: TGCAGTGTCAGGCCATCCAACAATCAGCCCCAGCATTTT; cdr3_aa: CSVRPSNNQPQHF; clone_size: NA; d_call: NA; cdr3_length: 13; j_call: TRBJ1-5; v_call: TRBV20-1
cdr3_nt: TGTGCCAGCAGCGTAGACTCGATTTCCGGAAACACCATATATTTT; cdr3_aa: CASSVDSISGNTIYF; clone_size: NA; d_call: NA; cdr3_length: 15; j_call: TRBJ1-3; v_call: TRBV9
cdr3_nt: TGTGCCAGCAGCCTCATTGCGGGGCTAAGCTCCTACGAGCAGTACTTC; cdr3_aa: CASSLIAGLSSYEQYF; clone_size: few; d_call: NA; cdr3_length: 16; j_call: TRBJ2-7; v_call: TRBV11-2
cdr3_nt: TGTGCCAGCAGTTCGGTGTCGACTTCTGAAGCTTTCTTT; cdr3_aa: CASSSVSTSEAFF; clone_size: NA; d_call: NA; cdr3_length: 13; j_call: TRBJ1-1; v_call: TRBV6-2/TRBV6-3
cdr3_nt: TGTGCCAGCAGTAGCCCCGGACGGTTGAACACTGAAGCTTTCTTT; cdr3_aa: CASSSPGRLNTEAFF; clone_size: NA; d_call: NA; cdr3_length: 15; j_call: TRBJ1-1; v_call: TRBV6-2/TRBV6-3
cdr3_nt: TGTGCCAGCAGCTGGACGGGCAGGTTCGCAACTAATGAAAAACTGTTTTTT; cdr3_aa: CASSWTGRFATNEKLFF; clone_size: NA; d_call: NA; cdr3_length: 17; j_call: TRBJ1-4; v_call: TRBV7-9
cdr3_nt: TGCGCCAGCAGCCAAGAGACTAGCGGCTCCTACAATGAGCAGTTCTTC; cdr3_aa: CASSQETSGSYNEQFF; clone_size: NA; d_call: TRBD2; cdr3_length: 16; j_call: TRBJ2-1; v_call: TRBV4-3
cdr3_nt: TGTGCCAGCTCACCCCGACAGGGCGAGGGCGAGCAGTACTTC; cdr3_aa: CASSPRQGEGEQYF; clone_size: NA; d_call: TRBD1; cdr3_length: 14; j_call: TRBJ2-7; v_call: TRBV18
cdr3_nt: TGCGCCAGCAGCTTCGACAGTACTATGAACACTGAAGCTTTCTTT; cdr3_aa: CASSFDSTMNTEAFF; clone_size: few; d_call: NA; cdr3_length: 15; j_call: TRBJ1-1; v_call: TRBV5-1
cdr3_nt: TGCAGTGCTAGAGATCCAGCCCAGGGCCCCTACGAGCAGTACTTC; cdr3_aa: CSARDPAQGPYEQYF; clone_size: few; d_call: NA; cdr3_length: 15; j_call: TRBJ2-7; v_call: TRBV20-1
cdr3_nt: TGTGCCAGCAGTCTCGGGACTAGCGGGAGTGCTCCCTTTTACGAGCAGTACTTC; cdr3_aa: CASSLGTSGSAPFYEQYF; clone_size: few; d_call: TRBD2; cdr3_length: 18; j_call: TRBJ2-7; v_call: TRBV12-3/TRBV12-4
cdr3_nt: TGTGCCAGCAGCCAAGATGGCCTAGCGGGGGGGCCGGTATACAATGAGCAGTTCTTC; cdr3_aa: CASSQDGLAGGPVYNEQFF; clone_size: NA; d_call: TRBD2; cdr3_length: 19; j_call: TRBJ2-1; v_call: TRBV14
cdr3_nt: TGTGCCAGCAGCCTCCGGGGGGACACTGAAGCTTTCTTT; cdr3_aa: CASSLRGDTEAFF; clone_size: many; d_call: NA; cdr3_length: 13; j_call: TRBJ1-1; v_call: TRBV28
cdr3_nt: TGTGCCAGCAGTTACGTGGGCAGCCGGTTAGGAAAACTGTTTTTT; cdr3_aa: CASSYVGSRLGKLFF; clone_size: NA; d_call: NA; cdr3_length: 15; j_call: TRBJ1-4; v_call: TRBV6-6
cdr3_nt: TGTGCCAGCAGCTATGGAAGCCCCCCCTACAATGAGCAGTTCTTC; cdr3_aa: CASSYGSPPYNEQFF; clone_size: few; d_call: NA; cdr3_length: 15; j_call: TRBJ2-1; v_call: TRBV2
cdr3_nt: TGTGCCACCAGAAAGACTAGCGGGAGCACAGATACGCAGTATTTT; cdr3_aa: CATRKTSGSTDTQYF; clone_size: NA; d_call: TRBD2; cdr3_length: 15; j_call: TRBJ2-3; v_call: TRBV15
cdr3_nt: TGCAGCGTCAACCTAGGGGAGACCCAGTACTTC; cdr3_aa: CSVNLGETQYF; clone_size: NA; d_call: NA; cdr3_length: 11; j_call: TRBJ2-5; v_call: TRBV29-1
cdr3_nt: TGTGCCAGCTCGACAGCTAGCAATCAGCCCCAGCATTTT; cdr3_aa: CASSTASNQPQHF; clone_size: once; d_call: NA; cdr3_length: 13; j_call: TRBJ1-5; v_call: TRBV18
cdr3_nt: TGTGCCAGCAGTTCGCCTCTCTTTGGCACTGAAGCTTTCTTT; cdr3_aa: CASSSPLFGTEAFF; clone_size: NA; d_call: NA; cdr3_length: 14; j_call: TRBJ1-1; v_call: TRBV27
cdr3_nt: TGCGCCAGCAGCTCGACAGGGCCAATTTACGAGCAGTACTTC; cdr3_aa: CASSSTGPIYEQYF; clone_size: few; d_call: TRBD1; cdr3_length: 14; j_call: TRBJ2-7; v_call: TRBV5-1
cdr3_nt: TGTGCCAGCAGTTTATCGATCACAGGGTTCTATGGCTACACCTTC; cdr3_aa: CASSLSITGFYGYTF; clone_size: few; d_call: NA; cdr3_length: 15; j_call: TRBJ1-2; v_call: TRBV27